This T cell receptor gamma chain was recorded in a study of Vδ1+ human thymocytes. Study observations and caveats: Thymic TRG and TRD repertoires appeared highly polyclonal, with Gaussian CDR3 length distributions. Approximately 20% of thymic delta-chain sequences were Vdelta2, with few Vdelta3, unlike blood Vdelta1+ controls. TRG sequences recurred across donors, whereas TRD sequences stayed essentially private. The authors advised highly purified populations and single-cell validation.

The J segment lost 8 bases and the V segment lost 0 bases, leaving 10 bases of the junction unmatched. The CDR3 runs to 14 residues. Germline loops: CDR1 VTNTFY, CDR2 YDVSTARD (reference sequence). Extracted RNA was reverse transcribed into cDNA. Multiplex PCR used pooled V-gene forward primers and a constant-region reverse primer to amplify CDR3s. TCRdb re-called the multiplex PCR reads with CATT. The table has tens of thousands of gamma-chain clones, around 20% seen once; the top ten hold roughly 2%. This clone was counted a few times. The antigen remains undetermined. This clonotype originated in a girl under three years old who had congenital heart surgery. The rearrangement joins TRGV3 to TRGJ1 or TRGJ2. Sequencing was done on a sample of Vdelta1+ gamma-delta thymocytes from the thymus. Subset described: FACS-sorted CD3+ TCRalphabeta- TCRVdelta1+ TCRVdelta2- thymocytes. The DNA of the CDR3 is TGTGCCACCTGGGACAGGAGGATTGGTCATAAGAAACTCTTT. It specifies CATWDRRIGHKKLF.